Below are 17 T cell receptor beta chains sequenced from a single sample in a study of shared clonotypes between healthy human individuals. Profiled with immunoSEQ multiplex PCR; TCRdb holds only in-frame clones, not every one. The data contain roughly 95,000 clones, around half of them singletons. Input material: PBMCs. The source is a woman between 35 and 50 years old in good health. Some clones in this sample may be carry-over from other donors' samples.

The CDR3 is CASSQVPSGRSYEQYF. The DNA for the CDR3 is TGCGCCAGCAGCCAAGTTCCTAGCGGGCGCTCCTACGAGCAGTACTTC. This chain joins TRBV4-1 and TRBJ2-7, with TRBD2 identical over 8 bases. The CDR3 runs to 16 residues. In germline, CDR1 is MGHRA, CDR2 YSYEKL. Trimming took 1 base from V and 0 from J; bases not matched to a gene: 5.

The chain couples TRBV28 to TRBJ2-7, with 11 bases matching TRBD2. CDR3 size: 14 residues. Trimming removed 7 bases from V and 1 base from J; junction bases left unmatched: 3. Germline loops: CDR1 MDHEN, CDR2 SYDVKM. CDR3 sequence (DNA): TGTGCCAGCATCGGGACTAGCGGATCCTACGAGCAGTACTTC. Encoded protein: CASIGTSGSYEQYF. The full variable domain, with the rest looked up from reference TRBV28 and TRBJ2-7, is DVKVTQSSRYLVKRTGEKVFLECVQDMDHENMFWYRQDPGLGLRLIYFSYDVKMKEKGDIPEGYSVSREKKERFSLILESASTNQTSMYLCASIGTSGSYEQYFGPGTRLTVT.

At least ten counts were recorded for this clone. The chain couples TRBV19 to TRBJ2-7; D is undetermined. V was cut by 4 bases and J by 2 bases, with 9 bases left in between. CDR3 length: 13 amino acids. Germline V gives CDR1 LNHDA, CDR2 SQIVND (reference sequence). CDR3 amino acids: CASSTTTTYEQYF. The CDR3 DNA reads TGTGCCAGTAGTACCACCACTACCTACGAGCAGTACTTC.

V gene TRBV28 combines with J gene TRBJ1-1, with D possibly matching TRBD1 (6 bases). Germline CDR1 and CDR2: MDHEN and SYDVKM. CDR3 length: 14 residues. V was pared by 10 bases and J by 0 bases, with 15 bases between. The CDR3 region has the DNA TGTGCCACCACGACGGGACACATGAACACTGAAGCTTTCTTT. The encoded protein is CATTTGHMNTEAFF. Full variable domain (outside the CDR3, taken from reference TRBV28 and TRBJ1-1): DVKVTQSSRYLVKRTGEKVFLECVQDMDHENMFWYRQDPGLGLRLIYFSYDVKMKEKGDIPEGYSVSREKKERFSLILESASTNQTSMYLCATTTGHMNTEAFFGQGTRLTVV.

This sequence joins TRBV30 and TRBJ2-3; 7 bases line up with TRBD2. The germline gives CDR1 GTSNPN, CDR2 SVGIG (reference sequence). V shed 0 bases and J 4 bases; nucleotides not matched to a gene: 10. The CDR3 has 16 residues. Here the CDR3 DNA reads TGTGCCTGGAGTGTAACCGAAGCGGGGCCGCCAGATACGCAGTATTTT. Translating gives CAWSVTEAGPPDTQYF.

V usage is TRBV7-2 and J usage is TRBJ1-5; no clear D gene. The CDR3 covers 13 residues. Per the germline V gene, CDR1 is SGHTA and CDR2 is FQGNSA. The V end was cut by 3 bases, the J end by 7 bases, with 10 bases between. The CDR3 loop is CASSFRAGQPQHF. The CDR3, as DNA: TGTGCCAGCAGCTTTCGGGCCGGACAGCCCCAGCATTTT.

The CDR3 DNA reads TGTGCCAGCAGCTACGGACTAGCGCTCCAAGAGACCCAGTACTTC. It encodes CASSYGLALQETQYF. V gene TRBV7-9 combines with J gene TRBJ2-5; 9 positions match TRBD2. V gave up 4 bases and J gave up 1 base; unmatched junction bases: 4. Germline-derived CDR1 and CDR2 are SEHNR and FQNEAQ (reference sequence). The CDR3 runs 15 residues.

This clone was seen only a few times. The V and J genes are TRBV4-1 and TRBJ2-1; tentatively, D is TRBD2 (5 bases). Germline V gene data show CDR1 as MGHRA and CDR2 as YSYEKL. Trimming took off 7 bases at V and 7 bases at J, with 14 bases between the two ends. The CDR3 runs to 13 residues. CDR3 in amino acids: CASTGRALNEQFF. CDR3 DNA: TGCGCCAGCACGGGGAGAGCGTTAAATGAGCAGTTCTTC.

J is TRBJ1-1 and V is TRBV5-4; D remains ambiguous. CDR1 is SGHNT and CDR2 is YYREEE in the germline V gene (reference sequence). Trimming removed 2 bases from V and 4 bases from J, with 12 bases in between. The length of the CDR3 is 14 residues. The CDR3 protein is CASSLDLMVTEAFF. In DNA, the CDR3 is TGTGCCAGCAGCTTAGACCTGATGGTCACTGAAGCTTTCTTT.

The chain links TRBV5-1 to TRBJ2-3, with TRBD2 identical over 15 bases. Trimming at V came to 3 bases and at J to 7 bases, leaving 3 bases not matched to a gene. Germline CDR1 and CDR2: SGHRS and YFSETQ. The CDR3 runs 15 residues. This chain's CDR3 is CASSWTSGRGHTQYF. The CDR3 DNA is TGCGCCAGCAGCTGGACTAGCGGGAGGGGGCATACGCAGTATTTT.

V and J are TRBV7-2 and TRBJ1-5, with D unclear. V lost 6 bases, J lost 0 bases, and 6 bases lay in between. The CDR3 loop spans 13 amino acids. Per germline, CDR1 SGHTA and CDR2 FQGNSA. DNA of the CDR3: TGTGCCAGCAGTGAAGCTAGCAATCAGCCCCAGCATTTT. Translated, it gives CASSEASNQPQHF.

The genes are TRBV5-1 and TRBJ2-7; 12 nucleotides match TRBD2. This CDR3 is 15 amino acids long. With V trimmed by 0 bases and J by 4 bases, 2 bases remained unmatched. Germline CDR1 SGHRS, CDR2 YFSETQ. CDR3 in amino acids: CASSLGLAGAYEQYF. As DNA, the CDR3 is TGCGCCAGCAGCTTGGGACTAGCGGGAGCTTACGAGCAGTACTTC.

The chain joins TRBV6-1 to TRBJ2-1; 9 nucleotides match TRBD2. CDR1 is MNHNS and CDR2 is SASEGT in the germline V gene. Unmatched junction bases numbered 10, after V lost 2 bases and J lost 8 bases. The CDR3 is made up of 16 amino acids. The CDR3 DNA reads as TGTGCCAGCAGTGAAAAACCGGGACTAGCTAGCGATGAGCAGTTCTTC. This codes for CASSEKPGLASDEQFF.

In DNA form, the CDR3 reads TGCGCCAGCAGCCAAGAACAAGGGACAGGGCAGTGGTACGAGCAGTACTTC. The encoded protein is CASSQEQGTGQWYEQYF. The chain joins TRBV4-3 to TRBJ2-7; TRBD1 aligns across 9 bases. The CDR3 has 17 residues. V was pared by 0 bases and J by 4 bases, with 10 bases of the junction left unmatched. Looked up from germline, CDR1 is LGHNA and CDR2 is YSLEER.

The genes are TRBV4-1 and TRBJ1-1; D is possibly TRBD1 (6 bases). This CDR3 contains 16 residues. Trimming pared 1 base from V and 4 bases from J, leaving 16 bases between. Germline CDR1 reads MGHRA; CDR2 reads YSYEKL. Written as DNA, the CDR3 is TGCGCCAGCAGCCAAGGGGGGCTGAGGGGAGGCACTGAAGCTTTCTTT. Its translation is CASSQGGLRGGTEAFF.

This clone was observed once. One base separates it from a far larger clone, so it is likely a read error. This chain uses TRBV5-1 with TRBJ2-7; perhaps TRBD1 as D (6 bases). Germline CDR1 and CDR2: SGHRS and YFSETQ. The CDR3 length is 15 residues. CDR3 nucleotides: TGCGCCAGCAGGCCACAGGGTTCATCCTCCTACGAGCAGTGCTTC. Translated, it gives CASRPQGSSSYEQCF.

A few counts support this clone. The chain recombines TRBV7-9 with TRBJ1-2; maybe TRBD1 (6 bases). The V end lost 6 bases, the J end lost 8 bases, and 13 bases lay between the germline ends. From germline, CDR1 is SEHNR and CDR2 FQNEAQ (reference sequence). This CDR3 region has 12 residues. This CDR3 is CASSFHTGGYTF. The CDR3 DNA reads TGTGCCAGCAGTTTCCACACAGGGGGCTACACCTTC.